Presented here are 8 T cell receptor beta chains from one specimen sequenced in a study of monozygotic twins with inflammatory bowel disease. TCRdb re-called the 5' RACE reads; one entry per CDR3 protein, DNA not given. This sample contains about 210,000 distinct CDR3 sequences. Sequencing was performed on blood. The receptors shown here come from a human donor with ulcerative colitis or Crohn's disease, or a healthy co-twin of an affected twin (not recorded which).

CDR3: CASSQARDREQYF. The chain is built from TRBV3-1 and TRBJ2-7; absent DNA, TCRdb's TRBD1 call cannot be checked. The CDR3 covers 13 residues. Germline V gene data show CDR1 as LGHDT and CDR2 as YNNKEL (reference sequence).

The chain has TRBV5-8 and TRBJ2-3; lacking DNA, the TRBD1 call made by TCRdb goes unchecked. CDR1 and CDR2 from the germline V gene are SGHTS and YDEGEE. The CDR3 consists of 14 residues. The CDR3 sequence: CASSPGGIADTQYF.

The CDR3 is CASSRGDRKEKLFF. The V and J genes are TRBV5-1 and TRBJ1-4; TCRdb names TRBD1, which stays unverified in the absence of DNA. The CDR3 loop spans 14 amino acids. Germline CDR1 SGHRS, CDR2 YFSETQ.

The CDR3: CSARASDTLNTEAFF. J is TRBJ1-1 and V is TRBV20-1. Germline CDR1 and CDR2: DFQATT and SNEGSKA (reference sequence). This CDR3 is built from 15 residues.

The rearrangement joins TRBV19 to TRBJ2-1; the D gene TCRdb calls, TRBD2, cannot be checked with no DNA. This CDR3 is built from 14 residues. Looked up from germline, CDR1 is LNHDA and CDR2 is SQIVND (reference sequence). This chain's CDR3 is CASSIRAIYNEQFF.

J is TRBJ2-1 and V is TRBV3-1. Germline V gene sequence: CDR1 LGHDT, CDR2 YNNKEL (reference sequence). This CDR3 comprises 15 residues. CDR3 residues: CASSQVMVERGEQFF.

The chain combines TRBV12-3 or TRBV12-4 with TRBJ2-7. This CDR3 contains 12 residues. This CDR3 reads CASSFAGSEQYF.

The chain links TRBV7-8 to TRBJ2-5; with no DNA, the TCRdb D assignment of TRBD1 cannot be verified. Per the germline V gene, CDR1 is SGHVS and CDR2 is FQNEAQ. CDR3 size: 16 residues. The chain's CDR3 is CASSLDPRTFKETQYF.